Listed below are T cell receptor beta chains from one sample, sequenced in a study of spatial heterogeneity in lung cancer. TCRdb ran MiXCR on the 5' RACE reads and lists one entry per CDR3 protein. Of around 89,000 distinct CDR3 sequences in the sample, approximately 12% are singletons; the top ten hold approximately 39%. The sequencing used PBMCs, collected at surgery. These receptors were obtained from a male donor with early-stage non-small cell lung cancer. Each CDR3 is given with its conserved first and last residue. The D gene is left open where the match is weak. Rows give clone size only sometimes, using once, few, many, or a class for an expanded clone.

j_call d_call clone_size v_call cdr3_aa cdr3_nt
TRBJ2-5 NA many TRBV29-1 CSVDRGRGETQYF TGCAGCGTTGATAGGGGTAGGGGAGAGACCCAGTACTTC
TRBJ2-7 NA few TRBV6-5 CASSYSTGNYEQYF TGTGCCAGCAGTTACTCGACAGGAAACTACGAGCAGTACTTC
TRBJ1-2 NA few TRBV14 CASSNERNYGYTF TGTGCCAGCAGCAATGAGAGAAACTATGGCTACACCTTC
TRBJ2-5 TRBD1 few TRBV5-4 CASSSQGSRETQYF TGTGCCAGCAGCTCACAGGGGAGCCGGGAGACCCAGTACTTC
TRBJ2-1 NA NA TRBV7-3 CASSQGSYNEQFF TGTGCCAGCAGCCAAGGGTCTTACAATGAGCAGTTCTTC
TRBJ2-6 NA few TRBV20-1 CSASPLSGANVLTF TGCAGTGCTAGTCCCCTCTCTGGGGCCAACGTCCTGACTTTC
TRBJ2-1 NA NA TRBV9 CASSALGATNEQFF TGTGCCAGCAGCGCCCTCGGGGCAACGAATGAGCAGTTCTTC
TRBJ2-5 TRBD2 NA TRBV9 CASSLGTSGTQETQYF TGTGCCAGCAGCTTGGGGACTAGCGGGACACAAGAGACCCAGTACTTC
TRBJ2-3 NA few TRBV7-9 CASSLAVNPTDTQYF TGTGCCAGCAGCTTAGCGGTAAACCCAACAGATACGCAGTATTTT
TRBJ1-1 NA NA TRBV14 CASSPPGVATEAFF TGTGCCAGCAGCCCCCCCGGGGTAGCGACTGAAGCTTTCTTT
TRBJ2-2 TRBD2 few TRBV20-1 CSALGTSGRTGELFF TGCAGTGCTCTAGGGACTAGCGGGAGGACCGGGGAGCTGTTTTTT
TRBJ2-1 TRBD2 many TRBV20-1 CSAERESNGEQFF TGCAGTGCAGAGCGGGAGAGTAACGGTGAGCAGTTCTTC
TRBJ2-7 TRBD2 NA TRBV6-2/TRBV6-3 CASSRLRSGGAEQYF TGTGCCAGCAGTCGCCTGCGGAGCGGGGGGGCCGAGCAGTACTTC
TRBJ2-1 NA many TRBV7-2 CASSSSIGSSYNEQFF TGTGCCAGCAGCTCCTCTATAGGGAGCTCCTACAATGAGCAGTTCTTC
TRBJ1-6 TRBD1 NA TRBV2 CASIKETGGNSPLHF TGTGCCAGCATAAAGGAGACAGGGGGAAATTCACCCCTCCACTTT
TRBJ2-2 NA NA TRBV7-2 CASSLSLTGELFF TGTGCCAGCAGCTTGAGTTTGACCGGGGAGCTGTTTTTT
TRBJ1-2 NA NA TRBV6-5 CASSGRQDGNYGYTF TGTGCCAGCAGTGGAAGACAGGACGGGAACTATGGCTACACCTTC
TRBJ2-2 NA NA TRBV3-1 CASSQRAPGVLDTGELFF TGTGCCAGCAGCCAAAGGGCTCCAGGGGTCTTGGACACCGGGGAGCTGTTTTTT
TRBJ1-2 NA NA TRBV5-5 CASSLDPGDYGYTF TGTGCCAGCAGCTTGGACCCCGGCGACTATGGCTACACCTTC
TRBJ2-2 NA few TRBV7-8 CASSLETSGTGELFF TGTGCCAGCAGCTTGGAAACTAGTGGGACCGGGGAGCTGTTTTTT
TRBJ2-1 TRBD1 many TRBV29-1 CSVERRDRVLNEQFF TGCAGCGTTGAACGTCGGGACAGGGTTTTGAATGAGCAGTTCTTC
TRBJ1-5 TRBD1 few TRBV12-3/TRBV12-4 CASSLGKTGRVNQPQHF TGTGCCAGCAGTTTAGGGAAGACAGGGCGGGTTAATCAGCCCCAGCATTTT
TRBJ1-6 TRBD1 few TRBV9 CASSVGQGNSPLHF TGTGCCAGCAGCGTAGGACAGGGAAATTCACCCCTCCACTTT
TRBJ2-3 NA NA TRBV28 CASSPATGRGDTQYF TGTGCCAGCAGTCCTGCGACAGGGCGGGGAGATACGCAGTATTTT
TRBJ2-7 NA few TRBV28 CASSLLDPGEQYF TGTGCCAGCAGCCTATTAGACCCCGGCGAGCAGTACTTC
TRBJ2-3 NA once TRBV3-1 CASSQERQRGRTDTQYF TGTGCCAGCAGCCAAGAGCGACAAAGGGGCCGCACAGATACGCAGTATTTT
TRBJ2-7 NA few TRBV11-2 CASSLGLPYEQYF TGTGCCAGCAGCTTAGGGCTGCCCTACGAGCAGTACTTC
TRBJ1-4 TRBD1 NA TRBV20-1 CSARDRTGLPANEKLFF TGCAGTGCTAGAGATCGGACAGGGCTACCGGCTAATGAAAAACTGTTTTTT
TRBJ2-4 NA few TRBV10-1 CASSDPAKNIQYF TGCGCCAGCAGTGACCCAGCCAAAAACATTCAGTACTTC
TRBJ2-7 NA few TRBV10-3 CAIRGQLAARDPSSYEQYF TGTGCCATCAGAGGCCAACTAGCAGCAAGGGACCCGAGCTCCTACGAGCAGTACTTC
TRBJ2-4 NA NA TRBV7-2 CASSLAGPKDIQYF TGTGCCAGCAGCTTAGCGGGACCCAAGGACATTCAGTACTTC
TRBJ2-2 NA NA TRBV4-1 CASSQDVGDPTGELFF TGCGCCAGCAGCCAAGATGTGGGAGACCCCACCGGGGAGCTGTTTTTT
TRBJ2-3 NA NA TRBV7-9 CAGVSGTDTQYF TGTGCCGGGGTATCGGGCACAGATACGCAGTATTTT
TRBJ1-4 TRBD1 NA TRBV6-6 CASTTPYRGGEKLFF TGTGCCAGCACCACACCGTACAGGGGTGGCGAAAAACTGTTTTTT